This T cell receptor (beta chain) was recovered during a study of T cell repertoires in cytomegalovirus infection. This CDR3 comprises 13 residues. CDR1 is LNHDA and CDR2 is SQIVND in the germline V gene (reference sequence). With 3 bases removed from V and 1 base from J, the gap between germline ends came to 4 bases. This clonotype occurred many times. A much larger clone sits a single nucleotide away, making a read error possible. One entry per CDR3 protein results from TCRdb running MiXCR on the reads. The table lists fewer than 80,000 distinct CDR3 sequences, 3.7% of them singletons. The rearrangement uses TRBV19 and TRBJ1-5; D uncertain. What was sequenced was PBMCs. This TCR came from a human donor in good health (CMV status not recorded). Some clones in this sample may be carry-over from other donors' samples. The CDR3: CASSMDSNQPQHF. CDR3 DNA sequence: TGTGCCAGTAGTATGGACAGCAATCAGCCCCAGCATTTT. The full variable domain, its missing parts supplied by reference TRBV19 and TRBJ1-5, is DGGITQSPKYLFRKEGQNVTLSCEQNLNHDAMYWYRQDPGQGLRLIYYSQIVNDFQKGDIAEGYSVSREKKESFPLTVTSAQKNPTAFYLCASSMDSNQPQHFGDGTRLSIL.